This T cell receptor beta chain appears in the sequencing data of a study of T cell responses to AZD1222 COVID-19 vaccine. Points from the study as a whole: Reportedly, nearly half of unique spike TCRs recognized epitopes outside B.1.351/B.1.1.7 mutations. White British donors predominated, females outnumbered males, and clonal diversity was possibly underestimated.

V shed 1 base and J shed 0 bases, with 12 bases lying between them. Germline CDR1 and CDR2: MNHNS and SASEGT. The CDR3 is made up of 17 amino acids. Remarks on this clone: Its antigen remains unknown.

Sequenced by immunoSEQ multiplex PCR; TCRdb stores in-frame clones only, minus some. The data show 200,000 to 250,000 clones, roughly 91% seen once. The sequencing used peripheral blood, collected on day 0 of MenACWY control vaccination. The TCR comes from an adult in good health. The chain uses TRBV6-1 and TRBJ1-4; D unresolved. CDR3 in amino acids: CASSEESLLATNEKLFF. CDR3 DNA sequence: TGTGCCAGCAGTGAAGAATCCTTACTTGCAACTAATGAAAAACTGTTTTTT.